This T cell receptor (beta chain) was identified during a study of lymphopenia after photon versus proton radiotherapy. The CDR3 runs 12 residues. Trimming cost V 4 bases and J 7 bases, with 8 bases left between them. Per germline, CDR1 MNHNY and CDR2 SVGAGI (reference sequence). The protocol was immunoSEQ multiplex PCR, while the TCRdb copy is restricted to in-frame clones and leaves out a portion. The sample has approximately 23,000 clones; around 88% are singletons. Study-wide points: A bigger post-nadir fall in TCR diversity correlated inversely with survival time in deceased patients. Under photons, naive T cells and diversity fell while effector/memory populations rose. Survival link was tested only in deceased patients; proton benefit remains a possibility. After the lymphocyte nadir, photon-treated repertoires showed oligoclonal expansion, especially of CD8+ Temra cells.

Details on this clone: Its antigen is undetermined.

This chain uses TRBV6-6 with TRBJ1-5; perhaps TRBD1 as D (5 bases). Sequenced here: peripheral blood, sampled from a patient treated with proton-based radiotherapy. This TCR was sampled from an elderly man with esophageal cancer. The CDR3 loop reads CASSSGNQPQHF. The DNA for the CDR3 is TGTGCCAGCAGTTCAGGGAACCAGCCCCAGCATTTT.